Below are 20 T cell receptor beta chains sequenced from a single sample in a study of blood T cells in healthy people across ages. Using a J-beta primer mix together with a sample-barcoded 5' primer, a second PCR was run for roughly 7 to 11 cycles. One entry per CDR3 protein, called by TCRdb with MiXCR from the 5' RACE reads. The table has around 850,000 distinct CDR3 sequences, under 40% seen once; the top ten hold roughly 13%. Material: blood. Every receptor here comes from a man younger than 30 in good health.

This clonotype was counted a few times. The chain recombines TRBV7-9 with TRBJ2-2; D is possibly TRBD1 (6 bases). The germline CDR1 and CDR2 sequences are SEHNR and FQNEAQ (reference sequence). V gave up 11 bases and J gave up 3 bases, with 13 bases separating them. CDR3 length: 13 amino acids. The chain's CDR3 is CAARTAYTGELFF. In DNA, the CDR3 is TGTGCCGCCCGGACAGCCTACACCGGGGAGCTGTTTTTT.

This clonotype has at least ten counts. The CDR3 DNA is TGCAGTGCCGCCGACCCTGCACTCTACGAGCAGTACTTC. Residues: CSAADPALYEQYF. This chain uses TRBV20-1 with TRBJ2-7; D unclear. This CDR3 is 13 amino acids long. V lost 6 bases and J lost 3, with 15 bases in between. The germline V gene has CDR1 DFQATT and CDR2 SNEGSKA (reference sequence).

This clonotype has ten or more counts. The chain uses TRBV7-9 and TRBJ1-1; D is unclear. CDR3 length equals 13 residues. Per the germline V gene, CDR1 is SEHNR and CDR2 is FQNEAQ (reference sequence). Trimming left V 6 bases short and J 2 bases short, with 10 bases between. The CDR3 here is CASSVGENTEAFF. The CDR3 DNA reads TGTGCCAGCAGTGTAGGCGAAAACACTGAAGCTTTCTTT.

This clonotype has just a few counts. The chain's CDR3 is CSARDDRAPPDTQYF. In DNA, the CDR3 is TGCAGTGCTAGGGACGACAGGGCGCCCCCAGATACGCAGTATTTT. The chain employs TRBV20-1 and TRBJ2-3; 7 bases line up with TRBD1. The CDR3 runs to 15 residues. Germline lookup yields CDR1 DFQATT and CDR2 SNEGSKA (reference sequence). V lost 3 bases and J lost 4; bases outside the gene matches: 10.

This clonotype was seen a few times. This rearrangement joins TRBV9 to TRBJ2-5; 10 nucleotides line up with TRBD1. The better agreement between TRBJ2-7 and the DNA end casts doubt on the J call. The CDR3 sequence is 14 residues long. The germline gives CDR1 SGDLS, CDR2 YYNGEE. CDR3 in DNA: TGTGCCAGCAGCGTTGGGGACAGGGGCCACGAGCAGTACTTC. Protein sequence: CASSVGDRGHEQYF.

The V call is TRBV6-5, the J call TRBJ1-5, with a weak D call TRBD1 (6 bases). Germline CDR1 reads MNHEY; CDR2 reads SVGAGI. The CDR3 runs to 13 residues. Trimming removed 0 bases at V and 6 bases at J, with 6 bases between. The CDR3 DNA is TGTGCCAGCAGTTACTCGACAGGTCAGCCCCAGCATTTT. This sequence encodes CASSYSTGQPQHF.

A word on this clonotype: A clone one base away is much larger, so this may be a read error. The V and J genes are TRBV4-2 and TRBJ2-1; D gene uncertain. This CDR3 comprises 14 residues. Germline loops: CDR1 LGHNA, CDR2 YNFKEQ. In DNA, the CDR3 is TGTACCAGCAGCCCCAAAACCCGAGGCCAAGGACCGTTCTTC. Residues: CTSSPKTRGQGPFF.

The chain couples TRBV6-2 or TRBV6-3 to TRBJ1-6, with 7 positions matching TRBD1. Germline V gives CDR1 MNHEY, CDR2 SVGEGT. V dropped 7 bases and J dropped 11; count of bases not matched to a gene: 11. The length of the CDR3 is 14 residues. The CDR3: CASTQRQGSTPLHF. In DNA, the CDR3 is TGTGCCAGCACACAGAGACAGGGATCGACACCCCTCCACTTT.

Concerning this clonotype: This may come from a read error, since a much larger clone is one base off. The rearrangement links TRBV14 to TRBJ2-1, with D unclear. Germline loops: CDR1 SGHDN, CDR2 FVKESK. V was trimmed by 2 bases and J by 2 bases, leaving 10 bases between them. The CDR3 contains 15 residues. The CDR3 region has the DNA TGTGCCAGCAGCCAACGTCCAGCCGCCTACAATGAGCAGTTCTTC. This translates into CASSQRPAAYNEQFF.

For the CDR3, the DNA is TGCAGTGCTACGCCAGACAGGGGGCGAACGGATGAGCAGTTCTTC. It yields the protein CSATPDRGRTDEQFF. This sequence joins TRBV20-1 and TRBJ2-1; TRBD1 aligns across 10 bases. Germline trimming cut 4 bases from V and 8 bases from J; bases unmatched to any gene: 11. Germline CDR1 reads DFQATT; CDR2 reads SNEGSKA (reference sequence). The CDR3 contains 15 residues.

This clonotype was seen a handful of times. V and J are TRBV14 and TRBJ2-5; D possibly corresponds to TRBD2 (5 bases). CDR3 length equals 13 residues. Trimming cost V 5 bases and J 5 bases, with 12 bases left between them. In germline, CDR1 is SGHDN, CDR2 FVKESK. CDR3: CASSTGSRETQYF. For the CDR3, the DNA is TGTGCCAGCAGCACGGGGTCCCGGGAGACCCAGTACTTC.

The gene calls are TRBV13 and TRBJ1-2; possible D gene TRBD1, 5 bases. The germline CDR1 and CDR2 sequences are PRHDT and FYEKMQ (reference sequence). The CDR3 has 13 amino acids. The V end lost 5 bases, the J end lost 3 bases, and 10 bases lay between the germline ends. The CDR3 loop reads CASSRAGHYGYTF. CDR3 DNA sequence: TGTGCCAGCAGCCGTGCGGGGCACTATGGCTACACCTTC.

The chain carries TRBV9 and TRBJ2-3, with D perhaps given as TRBD1 or TRBD2 (5 bases each). Germline loops: CDR1 SGDLS, CDR2 YYNGEE. Deletions cut 0 bases from V and 2 bases from J, with 10 bases between. CDR3 size: 15 residues. The CDR3 loop reads CASSVAGAPTDTQYF. CDR3 in DNA: TGTGCCAGCAGCGTAGCCGGGGCACCCACAGATACGCAGTATTTT.

In the case of this clonotype: The junction does not match germline at one end; this may be a read error. This chain links TRBV6-6 with TRBJ2-7; unclear D gene. The length of the CDR3 is 12 residues. Germline loops: CDR1 MNHNY, CDR2 SVGAGI (reference sequence). CDR3 in amino acids: CTSSSDPDEQYF. DNA for the CDR3: TGTACCAGCAGCTCGGACCCCGACGAGCAGTACTTC.

With regard to this clonotype: Germline and junction disagree at one end, which may indicate a read error. The genes are TRBV10-3 and TRBJ1-4, with 7 bases lining up with TRBD1. Germline V gives CDR1 ENHRY, CDR2 SYGVKD. The CDR3 loop spans 14 amino acids. DNA of the CDR3: TGTGCCATCAGGGGGACAGCAAAGAATGACAAACTGTTTTTT. As protein: CAIRGTAKNDKLFF.

This clonotype was seen a few times. The rearrangement uses TRBV20-1 and TRBJ2-3, with D unclear. Trimming removed 4 bases at V and 1 base at J, with 6 bases between. CDR3 length: 12 residues. The germline CDR1 and CDR2 sequences are DFQATT and SNEGSKA (reference sequence). The CDR3 region is CSANTGTDTQYF. The CDR3 region has the DNA TGCAGTGCTAATACTGGCACAGATACGCAGTATTTT.

In this sample, this clonotype turned up a few times. A much larger clone lies one base from this, so it may be a read error. The chain joins TRBV7-3 to TRBJ2-7; the match to TRBD2 covers 8 bases. Germline lookup yields CDR1 SGHTA and CDR2 FQGTGA. J was trimmed by 7 bases and V by 5 bases; bases with no gene match: 4. CDR3 length equals 12 residues. The DNA of the CDR3 is TGTGCCAGCAGCACTAGCGGCAATGAGCAGTACTTC. The encoded protein is CASSTSGNEQYF.

This clonotype was recorded at least ten times. The V gene is TRBV29-1, the J gene TRBJ2-1; D possibly corresponds to TRBD2 (7 bases). The germline gives CDR1 SQVTM, CDR2 ANQGSEA. The CDR3 is made up of 14 amino acids. Trimming removed 3 bases at V and 4 bases at J, with 13 bases between. The CDR3: CSVDRGGAYNEQFF. DNA of the CDR3: TGCAGCGTTGATAGGGGGGGAGCATACAATGAGCAGTTCTTC.

The chain uses TRBV20-1 and TRBJ2-1; 10 bases agree with TRBD2. The junction had 3 bases not matched to a gene; V was cut back by 1 base and J by 3 bases. CDR1 is DFQATT, CDR2 SNEGSKA, per germline (reference sequence). CDR3 length: 15 amino acids. CDR3 region: CSARALAGNYNEQFF. DNA for the CDR3: TGCAGTGCTAGAGCACTAGCGGGGAACTACAATGAGCAGTTCTTC.

This clonotype was seen a handful of times. The chain combines TRBV20-1 with TRBJ2-7; D perhaps matches TRBD2 (6 bases). V was cut by 2 bases and J by 4 bases, with 18 bases left in between. Germline V gives CDR1 DFQATT, CDR2 SNEGSKA (reference sequence). This CDR3 region has 15 residues. CDR3 sequence reads: CSARHFPTSSYEQYF. Written as DNA, the CDR3 is TGCAGTGCTAGACATTTTCCGACTAGTTCGTACGAGCAGTACTTC.